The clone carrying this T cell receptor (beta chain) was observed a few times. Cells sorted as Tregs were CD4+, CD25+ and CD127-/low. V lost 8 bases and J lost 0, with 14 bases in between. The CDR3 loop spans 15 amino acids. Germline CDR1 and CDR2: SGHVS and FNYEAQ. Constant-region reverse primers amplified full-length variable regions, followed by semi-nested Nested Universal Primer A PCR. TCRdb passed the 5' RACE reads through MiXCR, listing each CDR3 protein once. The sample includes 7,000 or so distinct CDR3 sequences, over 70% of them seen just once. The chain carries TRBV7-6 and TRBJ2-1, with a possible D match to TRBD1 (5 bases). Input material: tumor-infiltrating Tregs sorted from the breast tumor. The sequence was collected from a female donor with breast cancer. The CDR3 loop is CASASRVSSYNEQFF. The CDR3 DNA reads TGTGCCAGCGCCTCCAGGGTGAGCTCCTACAATGAGCAGTTCTTC. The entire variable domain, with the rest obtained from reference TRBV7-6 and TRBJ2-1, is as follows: GAGVSQSPRYKVTKRGQDVALRCDPISGHVSLYWYRQALGQGPEFLTYFNYEAQQDKSGLPNDRFSAERPEGSISTLTIQRTEQRDSAMYRCASASRVSSYNEQFFGPGTRLTVL.